This TCR beta chain was observed in a study of spatial heterogeneity in lung cancer. Study in general: Among detected sequences, beta-chain ones consistently exceeded alpha-chain ones in number. The average count in raw reads for each unique TCR and UMI combination exceeded nine appearances.

Carried by each TCR cDNA molecule was a unique molecular identifier. A single record per CDR3 protein comes from TCRdb applying MiXCR to the 5' RACE reads. The sample records roughly 1,900 distinct CDR3 sequences, 23% being singletons. This clonotype is classed as medium-sized. Trimming at V came to 2 bases and at J to 9 bases, leaving 3 bases not matched to a gene. Per the germline V gene, CDR1 is MNHEY and CDR2 is SVGAGI. The CDR3 extends over 13 amino acids. Sample time point: sample taken at primary tumor resection. Whole RNA came from tumor, nontumor lung or frozen PBMC and was sequenced without being sorted.

The chain uses TRBV6-5 and TRBJ2-1; 8 bases are a match to TRBD1. The specimen comprised normal lung tissue next to the tumor, sampled at surgery. This TCR derives from a male donor with early-stage non-small cell lung cancer. CDR3 protein: CASSYGQGGEQFF. CDR3 bases: TGTGCCAGCAGTTACGGACAGGGCGGTGAGCAGTTCTTC.